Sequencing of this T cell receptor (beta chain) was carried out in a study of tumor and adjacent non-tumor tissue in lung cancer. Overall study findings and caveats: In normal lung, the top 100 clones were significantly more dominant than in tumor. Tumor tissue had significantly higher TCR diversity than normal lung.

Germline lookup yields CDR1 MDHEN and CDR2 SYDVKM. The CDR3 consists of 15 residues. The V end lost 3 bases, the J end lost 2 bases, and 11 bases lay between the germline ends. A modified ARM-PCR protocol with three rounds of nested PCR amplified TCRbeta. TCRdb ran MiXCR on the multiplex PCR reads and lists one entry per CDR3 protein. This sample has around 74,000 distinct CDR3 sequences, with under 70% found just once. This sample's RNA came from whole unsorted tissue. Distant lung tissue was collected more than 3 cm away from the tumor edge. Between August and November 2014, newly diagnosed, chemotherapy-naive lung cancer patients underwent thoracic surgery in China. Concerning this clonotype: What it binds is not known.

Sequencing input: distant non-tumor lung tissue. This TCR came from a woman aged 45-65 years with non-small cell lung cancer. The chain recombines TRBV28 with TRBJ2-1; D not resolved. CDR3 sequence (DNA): TGTGCCAGCAGTTTGTGGCAGCAACCCTACAATGAGCAGTTCTTC. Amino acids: CASSLWQQPYNEQFF.